This entry describes one T cell receptor (beta chain). Its antigen remains unknown. This sample was taken from a study of OX40 agonist ivuxolimab in advanced cancers. Across the whole study: The patients got ivuxolimab, which is an agonistic anti-OX40 (CD134) antibody. Findings and limits, study-wide: Low normalized T-cell clonal expansion was also seen in some nonresponders. Relative to CD4+, CD8+ T cells held more expanded clones on average.

J lost 0 bases, V lost 2 bases, and 2 bases had no gene match. In germline, CDR1 is SGHRS, CDR2 YFSETQ. This CDR3 is 15 amino acids long. The method was immunoSEQ multiplex PCR; TCRdb's version includes in-frame clones alone and lacks a portion of them. The table lists about 68,000 clones, about nine tenths of them singletons. Blood got drawn at baseline, again on cycle 4 day 1, and then on cycle 7 day 1. The chain recombines TRBV5-1 with TRBJ2-4, with TRBD1 identical over 7 bases. The receptor was derived from an adult with an advanced solid tumor such as melanoma, head and neck, liver or kidney cancer. The starting material was CD4+ or CD8+ T cells sorted from blood, obtained in a trial of the OX40 agonist ivuxolimab. The CDR3 here is CASSLGGLAKNIQYF. CDR3 in DNA: TGCGCCAGCAGCTTAGGGGGCTTAGCCAAAAACATTCAGTACTTC.